There are many counts of the clone carrying this TCR beta chain. This entry comes from a study of T cells in Graves' hyperthyroidism and ophthalmopathy. RNA transcripts served as the template for amplifying TCR beta CDR3 regions. When the TCR CDR3 underwent first-round RT-PCR, the HTBI primer set was used. TCRdb reprocessed the multiplex PCR reads with MiXCR, giving one entry per CDR3 protein. The sample lists fewer than 300,000 distinct CDR3 sequences, around 25% seen once, with approximately 30% in the top ten. This sequence was found in a man aged 35-49 years with Graves' hyperthyroidism that later progressed to Graves' ophthalmopathy. The sequencing sample was made of blood.

CDR3 region: CASSYQFEYEQYF. The CDR3 DNA sequence: TGTGCCAGCAGTTATCAGTTCGAATACGAGCAGTACTTC. The V gene is TRBV6-5, the J gene TRBJ2-7; D gene ambiguous. V was clipped by 3 bases and J by 4 bases, with 10 bases between them. Germline CDR1 is MNHEY and CDR2 is SVGAGI. The length of the CDR3 is 13 residues.